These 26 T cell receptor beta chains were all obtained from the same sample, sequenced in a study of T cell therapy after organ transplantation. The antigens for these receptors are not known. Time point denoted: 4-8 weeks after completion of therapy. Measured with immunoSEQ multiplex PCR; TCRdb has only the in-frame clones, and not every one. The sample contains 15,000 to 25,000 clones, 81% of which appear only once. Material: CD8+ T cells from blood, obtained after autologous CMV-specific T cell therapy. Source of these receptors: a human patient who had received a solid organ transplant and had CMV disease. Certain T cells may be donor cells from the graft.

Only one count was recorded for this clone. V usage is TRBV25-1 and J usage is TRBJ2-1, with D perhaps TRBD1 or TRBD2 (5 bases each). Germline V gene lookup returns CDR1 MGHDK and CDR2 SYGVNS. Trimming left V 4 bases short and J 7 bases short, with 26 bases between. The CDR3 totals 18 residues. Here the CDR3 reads CASSGNRAQTDWGNEQFF. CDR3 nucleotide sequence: TGTGCCAGCAGTGGGAACCGGGCCCAAACAGACTGGGGGAATGAGCAGTTCTTC.

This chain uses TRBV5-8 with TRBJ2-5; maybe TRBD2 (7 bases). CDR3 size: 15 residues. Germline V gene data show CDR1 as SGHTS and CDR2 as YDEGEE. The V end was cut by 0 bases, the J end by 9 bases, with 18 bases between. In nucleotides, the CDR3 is TGTGCCAGCAGCTTGGAGGGGGGGGCCAAAGTTGCCCAGTACTTC. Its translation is CASSLEGGAKVAQYF.

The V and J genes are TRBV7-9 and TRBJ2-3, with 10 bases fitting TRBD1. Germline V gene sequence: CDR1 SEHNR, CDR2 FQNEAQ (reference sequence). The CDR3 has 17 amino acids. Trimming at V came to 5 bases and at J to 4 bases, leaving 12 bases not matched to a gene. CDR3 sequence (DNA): TGTGCCAGCAGCGCAGACTCCGGGACAGGGGATCCAGATACGCAGTATTTT. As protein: CASSADSGTGDPDTQYF.

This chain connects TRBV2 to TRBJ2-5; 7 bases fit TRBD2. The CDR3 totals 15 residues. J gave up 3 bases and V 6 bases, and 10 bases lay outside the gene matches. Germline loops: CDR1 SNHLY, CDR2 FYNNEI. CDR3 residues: CASRELPGLKETQYF. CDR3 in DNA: TGTGCCAGCAGGGAACTTCCGGGACTAAAAGAGACCCAGTACTTC.

CDR3: CASSEEGGGYTF. The CDR3 coding sequence is TGTGCCAGCAGTGAAGAAGGCGGTGGCTACACCTTC. This chain connects TRBV6-1 to TRBJ1-2; no reliable D call. This CDR3 region has 12 residues. Germline CDR1 reads MNHNS; CDR2 reads SASEGT. V lost 1 base to trimming and J lost 7 bases, with 7 bases between them.

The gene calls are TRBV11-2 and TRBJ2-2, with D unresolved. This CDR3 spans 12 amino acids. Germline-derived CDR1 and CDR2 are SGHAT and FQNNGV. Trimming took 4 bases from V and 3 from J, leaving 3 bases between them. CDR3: CASSYDTGELFF. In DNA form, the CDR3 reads TGTGCCAGCAGCTACGACACCGGGGAGCTGTTTTTT.

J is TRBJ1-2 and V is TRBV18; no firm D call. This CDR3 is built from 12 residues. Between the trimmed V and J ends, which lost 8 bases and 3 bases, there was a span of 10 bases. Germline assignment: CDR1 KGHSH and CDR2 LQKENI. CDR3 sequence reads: CASHGRDYGYTF. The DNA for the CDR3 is TGTGCCAGCCACGGGAGGGACTATGGCTACACCTTC. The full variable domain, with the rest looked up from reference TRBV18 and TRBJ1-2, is NAGVMQNPRHLVRRRGQEARLRCSPMKGHSHVYWYRQLPEEGLKFMVYLQKENIIDESGMPKERFSAEFPKEGPSILRIQQVVRGDSAAYFCASHGRDYGYTFGSGTRLTVV.

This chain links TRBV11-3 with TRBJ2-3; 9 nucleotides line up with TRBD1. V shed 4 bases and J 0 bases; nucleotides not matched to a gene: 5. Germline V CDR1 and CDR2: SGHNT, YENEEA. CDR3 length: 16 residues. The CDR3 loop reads CASSSWTGESTDTQYF. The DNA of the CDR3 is TGTGCCAGCAGCTCCTGGACAGGGGAAAGCACAGATACGCAGTATTTT. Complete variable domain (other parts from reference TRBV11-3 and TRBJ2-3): EAGVVQSPRYKIIEKKQPVAFWCNPISGHNTLYWYLQNLGQGPELLIRYENEEAVDDSQLPKDRFSAERLKGVDSTLKIQPAELGDSAVYLCASSSWTGESTDTQYFGPGTRLTVL.

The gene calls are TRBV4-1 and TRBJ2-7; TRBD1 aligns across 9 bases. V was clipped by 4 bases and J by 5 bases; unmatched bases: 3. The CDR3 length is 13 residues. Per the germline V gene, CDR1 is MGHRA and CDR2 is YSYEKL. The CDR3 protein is CASSPGTGNEQYF. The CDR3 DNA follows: TGCGCCAGCAGCCCGGGGACAGGGAACGAGCAGTACTTC.

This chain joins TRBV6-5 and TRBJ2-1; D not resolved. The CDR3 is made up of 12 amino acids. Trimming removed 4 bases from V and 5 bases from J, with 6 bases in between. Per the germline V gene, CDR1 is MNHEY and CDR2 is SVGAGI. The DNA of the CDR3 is TGTGCCAGCAGTTCATGGGACAATGAGCAGTTCTTC. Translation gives CASSSWDNEQFF.

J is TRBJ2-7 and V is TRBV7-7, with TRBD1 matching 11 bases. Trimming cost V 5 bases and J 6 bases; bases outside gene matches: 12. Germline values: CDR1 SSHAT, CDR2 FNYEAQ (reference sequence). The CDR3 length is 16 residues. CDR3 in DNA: TGTGCCAGCAGCCCCACCGGGACAGGGGGGATTCGCGAGCAGTACTTC. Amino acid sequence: CASSPTGTGGIREQYF.

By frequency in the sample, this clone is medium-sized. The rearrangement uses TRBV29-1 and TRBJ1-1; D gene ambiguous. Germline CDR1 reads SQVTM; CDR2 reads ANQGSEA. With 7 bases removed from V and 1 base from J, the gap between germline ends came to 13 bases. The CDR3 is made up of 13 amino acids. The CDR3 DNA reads TGCAGCGAAATTCCTGCTCAGAACACTGAAGCTTTCTTT. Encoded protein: CSEIPAQNTEAFF.

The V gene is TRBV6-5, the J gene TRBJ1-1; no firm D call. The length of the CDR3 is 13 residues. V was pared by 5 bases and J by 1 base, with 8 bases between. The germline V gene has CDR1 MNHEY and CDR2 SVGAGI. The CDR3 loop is CASSATPNTEAFF. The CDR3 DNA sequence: TGTGCCAGCAGTGCCACTCCGAACACTGAAGCTTTCTTT.

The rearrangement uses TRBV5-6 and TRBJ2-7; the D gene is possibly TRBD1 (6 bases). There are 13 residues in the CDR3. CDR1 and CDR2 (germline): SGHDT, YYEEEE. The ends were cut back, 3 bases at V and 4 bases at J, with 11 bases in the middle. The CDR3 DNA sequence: TGTGCCAGCAGCTCCGGACAGCTATACGAGCAGTACTTC. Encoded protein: CASSSGQLYEQYF.

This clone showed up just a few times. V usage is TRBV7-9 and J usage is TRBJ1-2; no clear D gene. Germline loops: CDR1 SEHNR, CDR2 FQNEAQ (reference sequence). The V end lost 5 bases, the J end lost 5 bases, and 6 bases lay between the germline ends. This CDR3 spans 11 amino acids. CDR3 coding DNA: TGTGCCAGCAGCCGCCCATATGGCTACACCTTC. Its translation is CASSRPYGYTF.

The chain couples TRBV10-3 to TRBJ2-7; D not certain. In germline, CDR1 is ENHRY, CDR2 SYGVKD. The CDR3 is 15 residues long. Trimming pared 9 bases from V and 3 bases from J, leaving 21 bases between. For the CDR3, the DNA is TGTGCCATTGGGTCCCTGGAGAGAGAGATCTACGAGCAGTACTTC. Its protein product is CAIGSLEREIYEQYF.

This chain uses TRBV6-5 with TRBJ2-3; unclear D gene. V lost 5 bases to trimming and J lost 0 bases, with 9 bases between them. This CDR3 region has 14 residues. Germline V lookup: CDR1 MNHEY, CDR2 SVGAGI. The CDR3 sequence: CASSPAGSTDTQYF. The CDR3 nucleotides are TGTGCCAGCAGTCCGGCCGGTAGCACAGATACGCAGTATTTT.

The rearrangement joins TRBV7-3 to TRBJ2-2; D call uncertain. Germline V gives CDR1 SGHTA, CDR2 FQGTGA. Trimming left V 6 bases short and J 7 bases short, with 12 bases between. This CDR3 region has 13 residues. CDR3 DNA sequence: TGTGCCAGCAGTTTTACCCATGGCGGGGAGCTGTTTTTT. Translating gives CASSFTHGGELFF. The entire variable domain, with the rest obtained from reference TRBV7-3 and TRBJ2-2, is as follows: GAGVSQTPSNKVTEKGKYVELRCDPISGHTALYWYRQSLGQGPEFLIYFQGTGAADDSGLPNDRFFAVRPEGSVSTLKIQRTERGDSAVYLCASSFTHGGELFFGEGSRLTVL.

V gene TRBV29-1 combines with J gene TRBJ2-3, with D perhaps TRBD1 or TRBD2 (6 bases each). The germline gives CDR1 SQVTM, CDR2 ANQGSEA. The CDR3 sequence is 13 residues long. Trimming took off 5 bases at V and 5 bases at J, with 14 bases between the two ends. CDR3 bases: TGCAGCGTTATGGGGGGCCGGCTAGATACGCAGTATTTT. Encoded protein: CSVMGGRLDTQYF.

The CDR3 DNA reads as TGTGCCAGCAGACCGGGACTACCCTCCTACAATGAGCAGTTCTTC. Residues: CASRPGLPSYNEQFF. V gene TRBV5-4 combines with J gene TRBJ2-1; 7 bases are a match to TRBD2. The length of the CDR3 is 15 residues. V was clipped by 5 bases and J by 0 bases; unmatched bases: 5. The germline V gene encodes CDR1 SGHNT and CDR2 YYREEE (reference sequence).

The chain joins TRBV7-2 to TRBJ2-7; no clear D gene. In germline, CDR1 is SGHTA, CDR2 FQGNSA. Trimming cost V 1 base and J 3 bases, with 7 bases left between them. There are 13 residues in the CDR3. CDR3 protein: CASSLDIDYEQYF. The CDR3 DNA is TGTGCCAGCAGCTTAGATATAGACTACGAGCAGTACTTC.

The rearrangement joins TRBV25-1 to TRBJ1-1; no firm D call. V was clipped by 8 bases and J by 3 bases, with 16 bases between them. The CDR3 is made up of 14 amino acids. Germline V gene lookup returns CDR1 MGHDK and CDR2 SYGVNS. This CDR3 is CASGSLGRDTEAFF. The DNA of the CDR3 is TGTGCCAGCGGATCTCTCGGTAGGGACACTGAAGCTTTCTTT.

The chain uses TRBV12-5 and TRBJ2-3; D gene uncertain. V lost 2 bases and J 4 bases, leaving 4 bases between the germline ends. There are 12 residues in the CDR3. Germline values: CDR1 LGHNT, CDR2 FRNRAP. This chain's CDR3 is CASGLTPDTQYF. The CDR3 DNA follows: TGTGCTAGTGGTTTGACCCCAGATACGCAGTATTTT.

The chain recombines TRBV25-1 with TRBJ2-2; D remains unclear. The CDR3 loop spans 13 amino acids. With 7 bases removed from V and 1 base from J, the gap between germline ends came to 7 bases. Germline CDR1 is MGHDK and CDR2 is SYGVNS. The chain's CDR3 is CASTRVNTGELFF. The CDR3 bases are TGTGCCAGCACCCGGGTGAACACCGGGGAGCTGTTTTTT.

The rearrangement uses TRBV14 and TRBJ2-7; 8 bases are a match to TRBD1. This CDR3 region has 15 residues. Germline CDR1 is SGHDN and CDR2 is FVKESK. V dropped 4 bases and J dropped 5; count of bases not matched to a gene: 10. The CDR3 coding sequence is TGTGCCAGCAGCCTTCGGAGACAGGGGATAGACGAGCAGTACTTC. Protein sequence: CASSLRRQGIDEQYF.

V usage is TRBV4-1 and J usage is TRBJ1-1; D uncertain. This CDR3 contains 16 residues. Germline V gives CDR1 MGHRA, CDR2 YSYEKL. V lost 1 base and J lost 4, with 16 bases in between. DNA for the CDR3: TGCGCCAGCAGCCAAGTTTTCGGCAGGAGCTTCACTGAAGCTTTCTTT. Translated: CASSQVFGRSFTEAFF.